Presented here are 19 T cell receptor beta chains from one specimen sequenced in a study of blood T cell repertoires in COVID-19. Assay: immunoSEQ multiplex PCR; the TCRdb copy retains only in-frame clones and omits some. In the table there are tens of thousands of clones, roughly 87% of which are singletons. The specimen sequenced was peripheral blood. These receptors came from a human donor in a cohort sampled during active COVID-19.

This chain uses TRBV6-5 with TRBJ1-2, with TRBD1 identical over 10 bases. Losses at the gene ends were 8 bases for V and 5 bases for J; bases not matched to a gene: 8. The V gene's germline CDR1 is MNHEY and CDR2 SVGAGI. There are 14 residues in the CDR3. CDR3 coding DNA: TGTGCCAGCCGGGACAGGGGAGGCTGGTATGGCTACACCTTC. Residues: CASRDRGGWYGYTF.

The chain links TRBV27 to TRBJ1-1; unclear D gene. Between the trimmed V and J ends, which lost 1 base and 5 bases, there was a span of 11 bases. Germline V CDR1 and CDR2: MNHEY, SMNVEV (reference sequence). The CDR3 runs to 14 residues. The CDR3 protein is CASSLFGIGTEAFF. DNA of the CDR3: TGTGCCAGCAGTTTATTCGGGATTGGGACTGAAGCTTTCTTT.

The chain employs TRBV5-6 and TRBJ1-2, with TRBD1 identical over 7 bases. Germline-derived CDR1 and CDR2 are SGHDT and YYEEEE. The CDR3 has 14 amino acids. Trimming removed 2 bases from V and 2 bases from J; junction bases left unmatched: 3. CDR3 in amino acids: CASSLGRGNYGYTF. The CDR3 nucleotides are TGTGCCAGCAGCTTAGGCAGGGGGAACTATGGCTACACCTTC.

The V gene is TRBV7-9, the J gene TRBJ1-1; TRBD1 matches at 9 bases. The CDR3 runs 14 residues. Germline CDR1 SEHNR, CDR2 FQNEAQ (reference sequence). V gave up 5 bases and J gave up 6 bases; unmatched junction bases: 7. In DNA, the CDR3 is TGTGCCAGCAGCAAGACAGGGGGAGGGGCTGAAGCTTTCTTT. It specifies CASSKTGGGAEAFF.

V and J are TRBV27 and TRBJ1-2; D possibly corresponds to TRBD1 (6 bases). Germline values: CDR1 MNHEY, CDR2 SMNVEV (reference sequence). The CDR3 extends over 14 amino acids. Trimming cost V 8 bases and J 0 bases, with 13 bases left between them. Here the CDR3 reads CASRTAGANYGYTF. The CDR3 DNA is TGTGCCAGCCGGACAGCAGGCGCTAACTATGGCTACACCTTC.

This chain links TRBV5-1 with TRBJ1-3; a weak D match, TRBD1 (5 bases). Germline values: CDR1 SGHRS, CDR2 YFSETQ. V lost 4 bases, J lost 3 bases, and 26 bases lay in between. The CDR3 spans 19 residues. The CDR3 DNA follows: TGCGCCAGCAGCCTGGAACAGCAGGGCCAAGGGGCCGGTGGAAACACCATATATTTT. Its protein is CASSLEQQGQGAGGNTIYF.

This rearrangement joins TRBV5-6 to TRBJ1-6, with 7 bases lining up with TRBD1. J was trimmed by 8 bases and V by 4 bases; bases with no gene match: 9. The CDR3 covers 15 residues. The V gene's germline CDR1 is SGHDT and CDR2 YYEEEE. CDR3 sequence (DNA): TGTGCCAGCAGCCCCACAGGGGTTAGGGATTCACCCCTCCACTTT. Translated: CASSPTGVRDSPLHF.

This sequence joins TRBV11-3 and TRBJ2-2; D might be TRBD1 (6 bases). V was pared by 5 bases and J by 8 bases, with 12 bases between. CDR3 size: 13 residues. Germline CDR1 reads SGHNT; CDR2 reads YENEEA. CDR3 sequence reads: CASSPSRGGELFF. CDR3 in DNA: TGTGCCAGCAGCCCAAGCAGGGGAGGGGAGCTGTTTTTT.

This chain joins TRBV5-1 and TRBJ1-6, with TRBD1 identical over 10 bases. With V trimmed by 0 bases and J by 7 bases, 4 bases remained unmatched. There are 16 residues in the CDR3. Germline V gives CDR1 SGHRS, CDR2 YFSETQ. CDR3: CASSLGQGASNSPLHF. In DNA form, the CDR3 reads TGCGCCAGCAGCTTGGGACAGGGGGCTTCGAATTCACCCCTCCACTTT. Drawing the rest from reference TRBV5-1 and TRBJ1-6, the complete variable domain is KAGVTQTPRYLIKTRGQQVTLSCSPISGHRSVSWYQQTPGQGLQFLFEYFSETQRNKGNFPGRFSGRQFSNSRSEMNVSTLELGDSALYLCASSLGQGASNSPLHFGNGTRLTVT.

CDR3: CASSLLTGGTDTQYF. The CDR3 nucleotides read TGTGCCAGCAGCTTATTAACGGGAGGTACAGATACGCAGTATTTT. V and J are TRBV7-9 and TRBJ2-3; 7 bases line up with TRBD2. The germline CDR1 and CDR2 sequences are SEHNR and FQNEAQ (reference sequence). Trimming cost V 2 bases and J 3 bases; bases outside gene matches: 5. The CDR3 extends over 15 amino acids.

This chain uses TRBV7-3 with TRBJ1-2; perhaps TRBD1 as D (5 bases). Trimming removed 2 bases from V and 5 bases from J, with 9 bases in between. Per germline, CDR1 SGHTA and CDR2 FQGTGA. The CDR3 length is 13 residues. Here the CDR3 DNA reads TGTGCCAGCAGCTTAGGGGCGGGATATGGCTACACCTTC. Translating gives CASSLGAGYGYTF.

This chain joins TRBV7-9 and TRBJ2-3, with a weak D call TRBD2 (6 bases). The CDR3 length is 16 residues. CDR1 is SEHNR and CDR2 is FQNEAQ in the germline V gene (reference sequence). V was pared by 4 bases and J by 2 bases, with 16 bases between. The CDR3 DNA reads as TGTGCCAGCAGCTCAAATCGGGACTTGAACACAGATACGCAGTATTTT. Encoded protein: CASSSNRDLNTDTQYF. Looking up the rest from reference TRBV7-9 and TRBJ2-3 gives the full variable domain: DTGVSQNPRHKITKRGQNVTFRCDPISEHNRLYWYRQTLGQGPEFLTYFQNEAQLEKSRLLSDRFSAERPKGSFSTLEIQRTEQGDSAMYLCASSSNRDLNTDTQYFGPGTRLTVL.

The J gene is TRBJ1-2, the V gene TRBV6-5; 7 bases map to TRBD1. V shed 8 bases and J 4 bases; nucleotides not matched to a gene: 10. This CDR3 has 14 amino acids. Germline V gene lookup returns CDR1 MNHEY and CDR2 SVGAGI. The CDR3 is CASSRGQLGYGYTF. CDR3 DNA: TGTGCCAGCTCAAGGGGGCAGTTAGGCTATGGCTACACCTTC.

This rearrangement joins TRBV10-3 to TRBJ1-6, with 9 positions matching TRBD1. The CDR3 length is 14 residues. Trimming removed 6 bases from V and 10 bases from J; junction bases left unmatched: 7. The germline CDR1 and CDR2 sequences are ENHRY and SYGVKD. The CDR3 region is CAIRDDRGKSPLHF. The CDR3 coding sequence is TGTGCCATCAGGGACGACAGGGGGAAATCACCCCTCCACTTT.

The V gene is TRBV18, the J gene TRBJ1-5; TRBD1 matches 10 bases. Germline CDR1 is KGHSH and CDR2 is LQKENI. CDR3 length equals 16 residues. Trimming took 6 bases from V and 2 from J; bases not matched to a gene: 7. As DNA, the CDR3 is TGTGCCAGCTCGGTGTCCGGGACAGGGGGCAATCAGCCCCAGCATTTT. This gives the protein CASSVSGTGGNQPQHF.

This clone was seen only once. CDR3 sequence: CSASSSRGPYEQYF. CDR3 nucleotides: TGCAGTGCTAGTTCGAGCAGGGGGCCCTACGAGCAGTACTTC. The chain couples TRBV20-1 to TRBJ2-7; 8 positions agree with TRBD1. The CDR3 contains 14 residues. Germline V gene sequence: CDR1 DFQATT, CDR2 SNEGSKA (reference sequence). V lost 3 bases, J lost 2 bases, and 6 bases stayed unmatched.

The chain carries TRBV24-1 and TRBJ2-3; 11 positions agree with TRBD2. V lost 4 bases, J lost 8 bases, and 10 bases stayed unmatched. CDR3 length: 16 residues. Per germline, CDR1 KGHDR and CDR2 SFDVKD. The chain's CDR3 is CATSDPKTSGVVTQYF. In nucleotides, the CDR3 is TGTGCCACCAGTGACCCCAAGACTAGCGGGGTGGTTACGCAGTATTTT.

There are a few counts of this clone. This chain joins TRBV27 and TRBJ2-1; 9 nucleotides match TRBD2. The germline CDR1 and CDR2 sequences are MNHEY and SMNVEV (reference sequence). Germline trimming cut 4 bases from V and 8 bases from J; bases unmatched to any gene: 3. The CDR3 runs 13 residues. The CDR3, as DNA: TGTGCCAGCAGTTCGGGACTAGCCTATGAGCAGTTCTTC. Translation gives CASSSGLAYEQFF.

V gene TRBV6-1 combines with J gene TRBJ1-1; D may be TRBD1 (5 bases). Germline lookup yields CDR1 MNHNS and CDR2 SASEGT. V shed 2 bases and J shed 5 bases, with 9 bases lying between them. The CDR3 covers 13 residues. As DNA, the CDR3 is TGTGCCAGCAGTGAATACAGGATAACTGAAGCTTTCTTT. This encodes CASSEYRITEAFF.